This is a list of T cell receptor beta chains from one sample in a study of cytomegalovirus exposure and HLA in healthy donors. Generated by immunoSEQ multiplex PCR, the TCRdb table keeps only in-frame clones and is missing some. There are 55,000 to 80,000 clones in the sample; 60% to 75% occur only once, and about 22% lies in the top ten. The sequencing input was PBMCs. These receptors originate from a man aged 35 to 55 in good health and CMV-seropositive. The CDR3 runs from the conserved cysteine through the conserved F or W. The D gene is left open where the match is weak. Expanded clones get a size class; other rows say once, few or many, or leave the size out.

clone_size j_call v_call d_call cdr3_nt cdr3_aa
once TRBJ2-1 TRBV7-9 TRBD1 TGTGCCAGCAGCTCACAAATGGGACAGGGCAATGAGCAGTTCTTC CASSSQMGQGNEQFF
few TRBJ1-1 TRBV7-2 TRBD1 TGTGCCAGCAGCAAACAGGGGATGGCGAGGAGCACTGAAGCTTTCTTT CASSKQGMARSTEAFF
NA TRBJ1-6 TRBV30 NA TGTGCCGCCCAGGTGGGGCTTCGGTCCCCCCTCCACTTT CAAQVGLRSPLHF
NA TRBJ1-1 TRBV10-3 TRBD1 TGTGCCATCAGGGGGACAGGCGGCGCACTAATGAACACTGAAGCTTTCTTT CAIRGTGGALMNTEAFF
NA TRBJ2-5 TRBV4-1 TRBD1 TGCGCCAGCAGCCAGGGACAGGGTCGAGGTTGGGAGACCCAGTACTTC CASSQGQGRGWETQYF
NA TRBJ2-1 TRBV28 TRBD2 TGTGCCAGCAGTTTCGGACTAGCGATCTCCTACAATGAGCAGTTCTTC CASSFGLAISYNEQFF
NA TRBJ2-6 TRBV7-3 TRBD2 TGTGCCAGCAGCTCGGGAGGGGACTTGGCTGGGGCCAACGTCCTGACTTTC CASSSGGDLAGANVLTF
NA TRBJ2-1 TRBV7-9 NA TGTGCCAGCCGAGGCAATGAGCAGTTCTTC CASRGNEQFF
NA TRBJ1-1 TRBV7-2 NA TGTGCCAGCAGACCAAAGGACAGAGCGAACACTGAAGCTTTCTTT CASRPKDRANTEAFF
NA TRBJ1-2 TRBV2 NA TGTGCCAGCAGTGTATTTAGAGGACAGAACTATGGCTACACCTTC CASSVFRGQNYGYTF